Sequencing of this T cell receptor beta chain was carried out in a study of blood T cell repertoires in COVID-19. Looking at the study overall: COVID-19 samples, acute and convalescent, were from the United States, Italy and Spain.

Sequenced by immunoSEQ multiplex PCR; TCRdb stores in-frame clones only, minus some. The sample has more than 90,000 clones; about 86% are singletons. From germline, CDR1 is MNHNY and CDR2 SVGAGI (reference sequence). Trimming shortened V by 10 bases and J by 2 bases, and 14 bases separated the two germline ends. The CDR3 spans 13 residues. This chain joins TRBV6-6 and TRBJ1-2; TRBD1 might be the D (6 bases). Material: peripheral blood. The receptor comes from a man in his 70s who had recovered from COVID-19. CDR3 in amino acids: CATAGGVNYGYTF. The CDR3 region has the DNA TGTGCCACCGCGGGGGGCGTCAACTATGGCTACACCTTC.